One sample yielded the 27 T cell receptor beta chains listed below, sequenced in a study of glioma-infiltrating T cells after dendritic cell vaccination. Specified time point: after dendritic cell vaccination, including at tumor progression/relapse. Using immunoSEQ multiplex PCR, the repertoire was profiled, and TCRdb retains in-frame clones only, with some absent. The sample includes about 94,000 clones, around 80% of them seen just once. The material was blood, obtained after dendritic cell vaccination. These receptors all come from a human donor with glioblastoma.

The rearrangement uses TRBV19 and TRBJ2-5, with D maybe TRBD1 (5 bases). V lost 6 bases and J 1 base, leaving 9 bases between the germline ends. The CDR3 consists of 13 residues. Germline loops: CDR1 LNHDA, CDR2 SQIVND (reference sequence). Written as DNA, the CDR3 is TGTGCCAGTAGCGTACAGGCCCAAGAGACCCAGTACTTC. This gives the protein CASSVQAQETQYF.

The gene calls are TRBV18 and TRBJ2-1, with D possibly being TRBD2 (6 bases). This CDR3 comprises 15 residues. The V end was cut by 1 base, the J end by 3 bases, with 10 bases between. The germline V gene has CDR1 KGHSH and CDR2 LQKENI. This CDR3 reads CASSPRGLDYNEQFF. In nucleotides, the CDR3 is TGTGCCAGCTCACCACGGGGACTTGACTACAATGAGCAGTTCTTC.

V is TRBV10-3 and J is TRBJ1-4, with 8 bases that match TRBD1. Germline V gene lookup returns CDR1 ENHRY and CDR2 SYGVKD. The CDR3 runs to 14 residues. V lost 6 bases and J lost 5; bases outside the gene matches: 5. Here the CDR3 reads CAISATGENEKLFF. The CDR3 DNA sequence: TGTGCCATCAGCGCGACAGGGGAGAATGAAAAACTGTTTTTT.

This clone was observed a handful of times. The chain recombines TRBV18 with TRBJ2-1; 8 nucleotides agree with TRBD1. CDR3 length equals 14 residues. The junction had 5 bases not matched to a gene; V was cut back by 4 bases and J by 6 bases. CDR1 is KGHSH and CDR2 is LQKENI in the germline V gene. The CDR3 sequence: CASSLATGGNEQFF. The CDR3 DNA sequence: TGTGCCAGCTCACTTGCCACAGGGGGCAATGAGCAGTTCTTC. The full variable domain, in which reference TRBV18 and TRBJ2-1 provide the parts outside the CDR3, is NAGVMQNPRHLVRRRGQEARLRCSPMKGHSHVYWYRQLPEEGLKFMVYLQKENIIDESGMPKERFSAEFPKEGPSILRIQQVVRGDSAAYFCASSLATGGNEQFFGPGTRLTVL.

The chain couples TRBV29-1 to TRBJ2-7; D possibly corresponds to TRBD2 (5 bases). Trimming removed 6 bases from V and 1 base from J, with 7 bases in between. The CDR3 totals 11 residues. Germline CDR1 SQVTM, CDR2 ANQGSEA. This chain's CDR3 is CSVGASYEQYF. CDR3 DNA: TGCAGCGTGGGAGCATCCTACGAGCAGTACTTC.

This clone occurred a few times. The CDR3 region has the DNA TGTGCCAGCAGGCCCGCAGGTTGGAATTCACCCCTCCACTTT. It encodes CASRPAGWNSPLHF. The gene calls are TRBV7-3 and TRBJ1-6; no reliable D call. Trimming took off 6 bases at V and 7 bases at J, with 13 bases between the two ends. Germline V gene lookup returns CDR1 SGHTA and CDR2 FQGTGA. CDR3 length: 14 residues. The variable domain in full, completed from reference TRBV7-3 and TRBJ1-6, reads GAGVSQTPSNKVTEKGKYVELRCDPISGHTALYWYRQSLGQGPEFLIYFQGTGAADDSGLPNDRFFAVRPEGSVSTLKIQRTERGDSAVYLCASRPAGWNSPLHFGNGTRLTVT.

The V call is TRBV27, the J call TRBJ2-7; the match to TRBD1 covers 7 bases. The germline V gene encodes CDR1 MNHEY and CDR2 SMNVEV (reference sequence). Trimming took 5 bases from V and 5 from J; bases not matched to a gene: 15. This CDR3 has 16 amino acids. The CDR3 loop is CASSPQRQGRRDEQYF. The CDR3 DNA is TGTGCCAGCAGTCCCCAGAGACAGGGAAGGCGGGACGAGCAGTACTTC.

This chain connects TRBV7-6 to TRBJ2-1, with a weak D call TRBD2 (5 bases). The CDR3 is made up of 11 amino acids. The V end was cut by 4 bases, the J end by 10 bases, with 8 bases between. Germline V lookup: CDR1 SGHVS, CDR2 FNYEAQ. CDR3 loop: CASSSLAEQFF. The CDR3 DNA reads TGTGCCAGCAGCTCATTAGCGGAGCAGTTCTTC. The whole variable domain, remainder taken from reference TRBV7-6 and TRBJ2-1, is GAGVSQSPRYKVTKRGQDVALRCDPISGHVSLYWYRQALGQGPEFLTYFNYEAQQDKSGLPNDRFSAERPEGSISTLTIQRTEQRDSAMYRCASSSLAEQFFGPGTRLTVL.

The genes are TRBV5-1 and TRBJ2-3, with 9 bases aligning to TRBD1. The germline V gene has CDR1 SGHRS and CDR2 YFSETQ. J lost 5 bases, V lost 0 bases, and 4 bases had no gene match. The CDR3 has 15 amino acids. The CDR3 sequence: CASSLDRGHGDTQYF. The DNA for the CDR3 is TGCGCCAGCAGCTTGGACAGGGGGCATGGAGATACGCAGTATTTT.

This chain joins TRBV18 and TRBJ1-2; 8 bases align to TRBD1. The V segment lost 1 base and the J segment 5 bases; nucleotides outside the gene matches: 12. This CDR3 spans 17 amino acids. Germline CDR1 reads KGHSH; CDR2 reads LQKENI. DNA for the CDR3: TGTGCCAGCTCACCACAATCTCCCGGACAGGGTCGGTATGGCTACACCTTC. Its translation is CASSPQSPGQGRYGYTF.

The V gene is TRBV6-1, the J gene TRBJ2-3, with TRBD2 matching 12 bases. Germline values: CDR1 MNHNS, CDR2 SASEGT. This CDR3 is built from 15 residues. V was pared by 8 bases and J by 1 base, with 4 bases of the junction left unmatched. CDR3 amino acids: CASHLAGGRTDTQYF. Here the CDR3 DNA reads TGTGCCAGCCACCTAGCGGGAGGGCGCACAGATACGCAGTATTTT.

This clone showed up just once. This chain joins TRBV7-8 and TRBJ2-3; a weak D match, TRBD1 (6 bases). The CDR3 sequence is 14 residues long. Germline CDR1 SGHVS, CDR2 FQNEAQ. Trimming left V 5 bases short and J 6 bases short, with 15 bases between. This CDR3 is CASSAPRGTDTQYF. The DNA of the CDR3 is TGTGCCAGCAGCGCGCCGAGGGGGACGGATACGCAGTATTTT. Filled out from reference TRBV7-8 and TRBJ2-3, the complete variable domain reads GAGVSQSPRYKVAKRGQDVALRCDPISGHVSLFWYQQALGQGPEFLTYFQNEAQLDKSGLPSDRFFAERPEGSVSTLKIQRTQQEDSAVYLCASSAPRGTDTQYFGPGTRLTVL.

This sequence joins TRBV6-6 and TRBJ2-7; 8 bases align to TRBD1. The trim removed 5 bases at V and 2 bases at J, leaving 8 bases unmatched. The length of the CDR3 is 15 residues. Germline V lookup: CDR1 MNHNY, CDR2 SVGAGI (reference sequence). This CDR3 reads CASSGGQGRTYEQYF. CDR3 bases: TGTGCCAGCAGTGGAGGACAGGGAAGAACCTACGAGCAGTACTTC.

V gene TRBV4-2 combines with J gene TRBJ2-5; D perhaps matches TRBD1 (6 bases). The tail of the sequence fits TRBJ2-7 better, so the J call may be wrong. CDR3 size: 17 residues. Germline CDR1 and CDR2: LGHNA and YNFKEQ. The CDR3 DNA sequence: TGTGCCAGCAGCCATGTTACTTCTAGGACAGATCCCTACGAGCAGTACTTC. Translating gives CASSHVTSRTDPYEQYF.

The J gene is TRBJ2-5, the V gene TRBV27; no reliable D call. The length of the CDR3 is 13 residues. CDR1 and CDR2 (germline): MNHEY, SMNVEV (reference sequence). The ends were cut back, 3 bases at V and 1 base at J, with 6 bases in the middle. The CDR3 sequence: CASSFGSQETQYF. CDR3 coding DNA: TGTGCCAGCAGTTTTGGCAGCCAAGAGACCCAGTACTTC.

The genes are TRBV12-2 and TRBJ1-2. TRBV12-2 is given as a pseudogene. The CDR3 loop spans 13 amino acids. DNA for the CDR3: TGTGCAAGTCGCCCTCCTGGGGAGGATGGCTACACCTTC. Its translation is CASRPPGEDGYTF.

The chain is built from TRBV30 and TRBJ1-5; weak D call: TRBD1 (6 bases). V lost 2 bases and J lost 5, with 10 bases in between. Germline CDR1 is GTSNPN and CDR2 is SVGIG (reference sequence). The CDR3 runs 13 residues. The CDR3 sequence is CAWSQGTDQPQHF. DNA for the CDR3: TGTGCCTGGAGTCAGGGGACGGATCAGCCCCAGCATTTT.

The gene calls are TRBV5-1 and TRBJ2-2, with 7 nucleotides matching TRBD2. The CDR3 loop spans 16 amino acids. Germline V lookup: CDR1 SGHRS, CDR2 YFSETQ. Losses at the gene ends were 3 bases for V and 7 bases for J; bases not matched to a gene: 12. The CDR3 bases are TGCGCCAGCAGCTACTTCTGGAGCGGGGTTATCGGGGAGCTGTTTTTT. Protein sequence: CASSYFWSGVIGELFF.

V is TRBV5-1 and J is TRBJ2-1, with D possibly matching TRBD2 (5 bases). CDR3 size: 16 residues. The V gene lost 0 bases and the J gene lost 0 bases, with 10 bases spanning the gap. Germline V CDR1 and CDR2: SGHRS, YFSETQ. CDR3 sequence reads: CASSLDGGHSYNEQFF. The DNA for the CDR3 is TGCGCCAGCAGCTTGGATGGCGGGCACTCCTACAATGAGCAGTTCTTC.

CDR3 DNA: TGTGCCAGCAGTCGACAGGGTTCCTACGAGCAGTACTTC. Translated, it gives CASSRQGSYEQYF. J is TRBJ2-7 and V is TRBV5-4, with 7 bases aligning to TRBD1. Germline-derived CDR1 and CDR2 are SGHNT and YYREEE (reference sequence). This CDR3 contains 13 residues. The ends lost 5 bases at V and 1 base at J; junction bases unmatched: 3. Looking up the rest from reference TRBV5-4 and TRBJ2-7 gives the full variable domain: ETGVTQSPTHLIKTRGQQVTLRCSSQSGHNTVSWYQQALGQGPQFIFQYYREEENGRGNFPPRFSGLQFPNYSSELNVNALELDDSALYLCASSRQGSYEQYFGPGTRLTVT.

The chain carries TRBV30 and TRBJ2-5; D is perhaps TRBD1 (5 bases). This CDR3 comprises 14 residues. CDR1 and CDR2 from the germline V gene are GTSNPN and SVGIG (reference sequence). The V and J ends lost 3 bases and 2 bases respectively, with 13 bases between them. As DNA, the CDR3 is TGTGCCTGGAGCGCCTGGACAAAACAAGAGACCCAGTACTTC. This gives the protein CAWSAWTKQETQYF.

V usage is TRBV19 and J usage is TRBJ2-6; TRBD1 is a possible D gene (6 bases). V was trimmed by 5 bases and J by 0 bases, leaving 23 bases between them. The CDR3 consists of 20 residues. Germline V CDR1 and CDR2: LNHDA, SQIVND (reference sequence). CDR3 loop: CASSRRRQGSLFSGANVLTF. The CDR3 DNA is TGTGCCAGTAGTCGGCGGCGCCAGGGGAGCCTATTCTCTGGGGCCAACGTCCTGACTTTC.

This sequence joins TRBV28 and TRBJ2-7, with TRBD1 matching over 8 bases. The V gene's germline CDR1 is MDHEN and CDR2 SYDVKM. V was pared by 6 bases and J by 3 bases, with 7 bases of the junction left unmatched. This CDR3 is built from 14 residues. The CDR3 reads CASRRTGSNYEQYF. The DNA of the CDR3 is TGTGCCAGCAGGCGGACAGGGAGCAACTACGAGCAGTACTTC.

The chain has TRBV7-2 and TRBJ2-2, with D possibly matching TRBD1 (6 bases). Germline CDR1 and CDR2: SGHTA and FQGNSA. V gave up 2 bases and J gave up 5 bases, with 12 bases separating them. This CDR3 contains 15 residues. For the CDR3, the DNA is TGTGCCAGCAGCTTATTAAACAGGGCGACCGGGGAGCTGTTTTTT. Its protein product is CASSLLNRATGELFF.

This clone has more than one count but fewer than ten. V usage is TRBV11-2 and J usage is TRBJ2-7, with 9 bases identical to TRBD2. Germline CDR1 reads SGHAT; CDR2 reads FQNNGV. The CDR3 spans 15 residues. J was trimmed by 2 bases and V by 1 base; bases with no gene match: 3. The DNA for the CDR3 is TGTGCCAGCAGCTTAGTCCTAGCGGGAACCTACGAGCAGTACTTC. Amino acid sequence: CASSLVLAGTYEQYF.

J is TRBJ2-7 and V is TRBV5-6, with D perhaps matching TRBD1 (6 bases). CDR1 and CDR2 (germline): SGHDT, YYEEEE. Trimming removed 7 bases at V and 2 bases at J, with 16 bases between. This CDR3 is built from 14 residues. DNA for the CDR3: TGTGCCAGCCACAGGGCAGGTCTTCCCTACGAGCAGTACTTC. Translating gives CASHRAGLPYEQYF.

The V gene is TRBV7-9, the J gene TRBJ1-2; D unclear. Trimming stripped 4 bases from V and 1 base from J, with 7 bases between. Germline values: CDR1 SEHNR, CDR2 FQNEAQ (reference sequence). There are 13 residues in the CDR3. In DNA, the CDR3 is TGTGCCAGCAGCTCTATAAATAACTATGGCTACACCTTC. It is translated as CASSSINNYGYTF. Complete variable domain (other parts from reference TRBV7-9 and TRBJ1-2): DTGVSQNPRHKITKRGQNVTFRCDPISEHNRLYWYRQTLGQGPEFLTYFQNEAQLEKSRLLSDRFSAERPKGSFSTLEIQRTEQGDSAMYLCASSSINNYGYTFGSGTRLTVV.